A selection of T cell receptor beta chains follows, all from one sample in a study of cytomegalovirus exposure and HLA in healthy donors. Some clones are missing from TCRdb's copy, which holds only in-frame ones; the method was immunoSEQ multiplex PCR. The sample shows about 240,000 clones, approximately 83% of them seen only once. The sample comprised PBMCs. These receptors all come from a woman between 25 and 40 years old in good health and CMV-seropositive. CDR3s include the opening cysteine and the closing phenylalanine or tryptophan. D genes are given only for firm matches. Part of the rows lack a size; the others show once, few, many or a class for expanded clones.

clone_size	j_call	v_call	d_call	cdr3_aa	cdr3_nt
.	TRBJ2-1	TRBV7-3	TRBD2	CASSSWTSGHDNEQFF	TGTGCCAGCAGCTCCTGGACTAGCGGCCACGATAATGAGCAGTTCTTC
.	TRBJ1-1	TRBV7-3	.	CASSSLRSTEAFF	TGTGCCAGCAGCTCACTGCGGAGCACTGAAGCTTTCTTT
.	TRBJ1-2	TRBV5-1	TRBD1	CASSGQGLGYGYTF	TGCGCCAGCAGCGGACAGGGTCTGGGCTATGGCTACACCTTC
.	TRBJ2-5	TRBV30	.	CAWSVRLVDETQYF	TGTGCCTGGAGTGTACGACTAGTGGACGAGACCCAGTACTTC
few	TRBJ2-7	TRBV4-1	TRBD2	CASSRPLAGVYEQYF	TGCGCCAGCAGCCGTCCTCTAGCGGGAGTCTACGAGCAGTACTTC
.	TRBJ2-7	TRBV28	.	CASSRPGWEQYF	TGTGCCAGCAGTCGACCGGGATGGGAGCAGTACTTC
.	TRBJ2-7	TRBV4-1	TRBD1	CASSQHRDRVGDEQYF	TGCGCCAGCAGCCAACACCGGGACAGGGTAGGAGACGAGCAGTACTTC
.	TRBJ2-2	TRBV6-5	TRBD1	CASSRTGTGELFF	TGTGCCAGCAGTCGGACAGGGACCGGGGAGCTGTTTTTT
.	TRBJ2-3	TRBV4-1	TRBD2	CASSQGTSGISDTQYF	TGCGCCAGCAGCCAAGGGACTAGCGGGATCTCAGATACGCAGTATTTT
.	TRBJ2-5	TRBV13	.	CASTQSQETQYF	TGTGCCAGCACCCAGTCCCAAGAGACCCAGTACTTC
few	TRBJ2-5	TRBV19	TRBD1	CASSLQGALGTQYF	TGTGCCAGTAGTTTGCAGGGGGCTTTAGGGACCCAGTACTTC
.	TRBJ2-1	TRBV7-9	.	CASSLEAGVNEQFF	TGTGCCAGCAGCTTAGAAGCAGGGGTGAATGAGCAGTTCTTC
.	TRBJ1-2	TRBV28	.	CASSGSRTDYGYTF	TGTGCCAGCTCTGGAAGCCGGACAGACTATGGCTACACCTTC
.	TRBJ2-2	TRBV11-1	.	CASSFLRNTGELFF	TGTGCCAGCAGCTTCCTAAGAAACACCGGGGAGCTGTTTTTT
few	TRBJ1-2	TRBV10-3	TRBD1	CAISESGGTDYGYTF	TGTGCCATCAGTGAGTCAGGGGGCACGGACTATGGCTACACCTTC
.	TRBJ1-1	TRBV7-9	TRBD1	CASRRPGTGYTEAFF	TGTGCCAGCAGACGCCCCGGGACAGGGTACACTGAAGCTTTCTTT
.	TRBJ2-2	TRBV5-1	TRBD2	CASSLGLAGGHTGELFF	TGCGCCAGCAGCTTGGGACTAGCGGGAGGCCACACCGGGGAGCTGTTTTTT
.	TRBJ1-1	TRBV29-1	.	CSVHTGEKTEAFF	TGCAGCGTTCACACGGGAGAGAAGACTGAAGCTTTCTTT
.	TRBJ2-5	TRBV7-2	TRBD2	CASSTGWGGAGETQYF	TGTGCCAGCAGCACTGGATGGGGAGGGGCAGGGGAGACCCAGTACTTC
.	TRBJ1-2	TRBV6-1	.	CASSEEAQGTLYGYTF	TGTGCCAGCAGTGAAGAGGCGCAGGGTACCCTCTATGGCTACACCTTC
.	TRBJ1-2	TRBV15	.	CATSRGNSHYGYTF	TGTGCCACCAGCAGAGGAAACAGTCACTATGGCTACACCTTC
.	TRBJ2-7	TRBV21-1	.	CASSNGQGLSREQYF	TGTGCCAGCAGCAATGGACAGGGTCTATCTCGCGAGCAGTACTTC
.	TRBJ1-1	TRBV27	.	CASSFTFFQFQDTEAFF	TGTGCCAGCAGTTTCACGTTTTTCCAATTTCAGGACACTGAAGCTTTCTTT
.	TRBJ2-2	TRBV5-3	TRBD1	CARSPPIGQGTMCPGELFF	TGTGCCAGAAGCCCACCAATCGGACAGGGTACGATGTGTCCCGGGGAGCTGTTTTTT
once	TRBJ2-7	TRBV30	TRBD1	CAGRGLSSYEQYF	TGTGCCGGTAGGGGGCTTAGCTCCTACGAGCAGTACTTC
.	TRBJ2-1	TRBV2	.	CASRNTNNEQFF	TGTGCCAGCAGGAACACAAACAATGAGCAGTTCTTC
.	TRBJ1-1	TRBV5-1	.	CASSLVSGSTEAFF	TGCGCCAGCAGCTTGGTTTCAGGGTCTACTGAAGCTTTCTTT
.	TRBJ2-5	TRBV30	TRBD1	CAWRQGAETQYF	TGTGCCTGGAGACAGGGGGCGGAGACCCAGTACTTC